A single sample gave rise to the 15 T cell receptor beta chains below, sequenced in a study of cytomegalovirus exposure and HLA in healthy donors. The data were produced by immunoSEQ multiplex PCR, yet TCRdb's version contains in-frame clones alone and is incomplete. This table holds about 140,000 clones, about 86% found once. The sample consisted of PBMCs. The source is a man aged 18 to 30 in good health and CMV-seronegative.

The sample holds one count of this clone. The genes are TRBV5-1 and TRBJ1-3; 7 nucleotides agree with TRBD1. Germline CDR1 is SGHRS and CDR2 is YFSETQ. The J segment lost 0 bases and the V segment lost 2 bases, leaving 8 bases of the junction unmatched. The CDR3 is made up of 17 amino acids. This CDR3 reads CASSFSAGGGSGNTIYF. CDR3 in DNA: TGCGCCAGCAGCTTTTCCGCAGGGGGAGGCTCTGGAAACACCATATATTTT.

The chain links TRBV13 to TRBJ2-3; D gene unclear. The V end was cut by 5 bases, the J end by 3 bases, with 9 bases between. Germline CDR1 is PRHDT and CDR2 is FYEKMQ (reference sequence). The CDR3 is 13 amino acids. As DNA, the CDR3 is TGTGCCAGCAGCCCCTCGCAGACAGATACGCAGTATTTT. This codes for CASSPSQTDTQYF.

This clone turned up a few times. The rearrangement joins TRBV11-2 to TRBJ2-3; maybe TRBD2 (5 bases). CDR3 size: 13 residues. Germline CDR1 SGHAT, CDR2 FQNNGV. Trimming removed 6 bases from V and 0 bases from J, with 7 bases in between. The CDR3 reads CASRSGSTDTQYF. DNA for the CDR3: TGTGCCAGCAGGTCGGGGAGCACAGATACGCAGTATTTT.

The gene calls are TRBV29-1 and TRBJ2-3; D gene unclear. The CDR3 runs to 10 residues. Germline CDR1 SQVTM, CDR2 ANQGSEA. CDR3 loop: CVTNTDTQYF. For the CDR3, the DNA is TGCGTAACTAACACAGATACGCAGTATTTT.

The chain carries TRBV18 and TRBJ1-2; D gene uncertain. Trimming cost V 1 base and J 6 bases, with 12 bases left between them. From germline, CDR1 is KGHSH and CDR2 LQKENI. The CDR3 sequence is 14 residues long. The CDR3 nucleotides read TGTGCCAGCTCACCACTCGACGCCCGGGATGGCTACACCTTC. Its translation is CASSPLDARDGYTF. Full variable domain (rest looked up from reference TRBV18 and TRBJ1-2): NAGVMQNPRHLVRRRGQEARLRCSPMKGHSHVYWYRQLPEEGLKFMVYLQKENIIDESGMPKERFSAEFPKEGPSILRIQQVVRGDSAAYFCASSPLDARDGYTFGSGTRLTVV.

The chain carries TRBV5-1 and TRBJ2-5; TRBD2 matches at 8 bases. The CDR3 totals 13 residues. V shed 3 bases, J shed 5 bases, and the junction held 3 bases outside the gene matches. From germline, CDR1 is SGHRS and CDR2 YFSETQ. For the CDR3, the DNA is TGCGCCAGCAGCTCGGGGGGGCGGGAGACCCAGTACTTC. The encoded protein is CASSSGGRETQYF.

This clone showed up just once. V usage is TRBV18 and J usage is TRBJ2-2; 8 nucleotides align to TRBD1. Trimming removed 3 bases from V and 1 base from J; junction bases left unmatched: 7. Germline-derived CDR1 and CDR2 are KGHSH and LQKENI. The CDR3 is 17 residues long. The CDR3, as DNA: TGTGCCAGCTCACCCCGGCCCACAGGGGGGAACACCGGGGAGCTGTTTTTT. Amino acids: CASSPRPTGGNTGELFF.

The CDR3 loop reads CASSLDLDSAGTQYF. CDR3 sequence (DNA): TGTGCCAGCAGCTTAGATCTGGATAGCGCGGGGACGCAGTATTTT. V and J are TRBV11-2 and TRBJ2-3; TRBD2 might be the D (6 bases). Germline V gives CDR1 SGHAT, CDR2 FQNNGV. Trimming left V 0 bases short and J 9 bases short, with 16 bases between. The CDR3 is 15 amino acids.

The chain employs TRBV5-4 and TRBJ1-2; D unclear. There are 13 residues in the CDR3. Germline CDR1 reads SGHNT; CDR2 reads YYREEE (reference sequence). Trimming took off 4 bases at V and 6 bases at J, with 13 bases between the two ends. The CDR3, as DNA: TGTGCCAGCAGCCGTCCTAACTCGGATGGCTACACCTTC. Protein product: CASSRPNSDGYTF.

The chain has TRBV15 and TRBJ2-3, with a possible D match to TRBD2 (6 bases). Germline CDR1 LNHNV, CDR2 YYDKDF (reference sequence). This CDR3 contains 15 residues. Trimming shortened V by 6 bases and J by 7 bases, and 20 bases separated the two germline ends. The CDR3 bases are TGTGCCACCAGGGACGGGGGAGAAAGTTGGTATACGCAGTATTTT. Translating it yields CATRDGGESWYTQYF.

The rearrangement joins TRBV4-3 to TRBJ2-5; 16 bases are a match to TRBD2. V lost 3 bases, J lost 5 bases, and 6 bases stayed unmatched. CDR3 length: 17 amino acids. Germline V gene data show CDR1 as LGHNA and CDR2 as YSLEER. CDR3 sequence reads: CASSQGLAGGPGETQYF. The DNA for the CDR3 is TGCGCCAGCAGCCAGGGACTAGCGGGAGGGCCGGGCGAGACCCAGTACTTC.

This sequence joins TRBV28 and TRBJ2-7; TRBD1 aligns across 7 bases. Per the germline V gene, CDR1 is MDHEN and CDR2 is SYDVKM. This CDR3 contains 14 residues. J gave up 1 base and V 6 bases, and 6 bases lay outside the gene matches. The CDR3 DNA reads as TGTGCCAGCAGCCTGGGGACAGTTTCCTACGAGCAGTACTTC. Protein: CASSLGTVSYEQYF.

The rearrangement joins TRBV5-1 to TRBJ2-7; 7 bases line up with TRBD2. The CDR3 runs 14 residues. V lost 3 bases and J lost 2; bases outside the gene matches: 5. Germline V gives CDR1 SGHRS, CDR2 YFSETQ. CDR3 sequence (DNA): TGCGCCAGCAGCTCGGGGGGTTCGACCTACGAGCAGTACTTC. It encodes CASSSGGSTYEQYF.

This clone was seen more than once but under ten times. The chain employs TRBV30 and TRBJ2-3; the match to TRBD2 covers 7 bases. Trimming removed 4 bases from V and 10 bases from J; junction bases left unmatched: 5. There are 11 residues in the CDR3. Looked up from germline, CDR1 is GTSNPN and CDR2 is SVGIG (reference sequence). This CDR3 reads CAWNGGGSQYF. The CDR3 DNA reads TGTGCCTGGAACGGGGGAGGGTCGCAGTATTTT.

V is TRBV6-5 and J is TRBJ1-2; TRBD1 matches at 7 bases. Germline CDR1 is MNHEY and CDR2 is SVGAGI. Trimming removed 8 bases from V and 2 bases from J; junction bases left unmatched: 2. The CDR3 length is 12 residues. For the CDR3, the DNA is TGTGCCAGCTCGGACAGGAACTATGGCTACACCTTC. It specifies CASSDRNYGYTF.